The source of this T cell receptor beta chain is a study of read filtering for tumor transcriptome and immune sequencing. This clonotype was detected many times. V was shortened by 4 bases and J by 5 bases, with 13 bases between the two germline ends. This CDR3 has 14 residues. Molecular barcoded adaptors covering alpha/delta and beta/gamma chains were used on about 390 ng RNA. TCRdb re-analysed the reads in MiXCR, keeping a single row per CDR3 protein. Among around 65,000 distinct CDR3 sequences listed, roughly 19% were seen once. The clonotype comes from a donor over 35 with multiple myeloma. The chain is built from TRBV12-3 or TRBV12-4 and TRBJ2-3; D gene unclear. Sequencing used a population of CD138-negative cells sorted from bone marrow. As DNA, the CDR3 is TGTGCCAGCAGTTCGGGCTGGCAGAAAGATACGCAGTATTTT. This codes for CASSSGWQKDTQYF.